This T cell receptor (beta chain) emerged from a study of Ad26.COV2.S vaccination and SARS-CoV-2 variants. On the study more broadly: A COV1001 Ad26.COV2.S trial-arm participant provided the sample. Donor got 5x10^10 or 1x10^11 viral particles of Ad26.COV2.S.

The table lists this clone with a few counts. J was trimmed by 9 bases and V by 4 bases; bases with no gene match: 17. The CDR3 runs to 18 residues. Per the germline V gene, CDR1 is LNHDA and CDR2 is SQIVND (reference sequence). Described treatment: around 19 received Ad26.COV2.S at low or high dose, single or two shots; about 5 received placebo; per-sample allocation not given. The study sampled participants on day 63 after the first vaccine or placebo injection. Produced via immunoSEQ multiplex PCR; TCRdb's table is partial and in-frame only. The sample holds 400,000 to 500,000 clones, around 87% seen once.

The gene calls are TRBV19 and TRBJ1-6, with TRBD1 matching over 8 bases. The sequencing used peripheral blood, collected in a trial of Ad26.COV2.S vaccine versus placebo. The sequence came from a person aged 18 to 59 who received the Ad26.COV2.S COVID-19 vaccine or a placebo. For the CDR3, the DNA is TGTGCCAGTAGTACGCTCGGACAGGGTGGGCCGGGTGGTTCACCCCTCCACTTT. It specifies CASSTLGQGGPGGSPLHF.